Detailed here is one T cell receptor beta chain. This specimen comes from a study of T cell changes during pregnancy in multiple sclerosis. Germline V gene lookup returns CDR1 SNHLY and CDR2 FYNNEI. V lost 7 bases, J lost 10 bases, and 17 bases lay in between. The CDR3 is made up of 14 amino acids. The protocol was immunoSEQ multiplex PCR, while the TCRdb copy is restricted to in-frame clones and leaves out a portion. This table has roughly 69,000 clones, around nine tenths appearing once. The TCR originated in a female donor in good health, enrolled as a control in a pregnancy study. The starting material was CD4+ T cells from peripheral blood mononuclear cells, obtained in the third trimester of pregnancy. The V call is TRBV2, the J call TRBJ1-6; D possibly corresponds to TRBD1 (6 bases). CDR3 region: CASNLQGERSPLHF. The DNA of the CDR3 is TGTGCCAGCAATCTACAGGGAGAGAGGTCACCCCTCCACTTT.